This T cell receptor (beta chain) derives from a study of blood T cell repertoires in COVID-19. Looking at the study overall: There were acute and convalescent COVID-19 samples, and they came from the United States, Italy and Spain. The cDNA or gDNA used as material had been derived from T cells, B-cell-depleted T cells, or PBMCs.

Authors' processing steps: Amplification of reference gene primers was used by the study to estimate nucleated cell counts. Only in-frame clones appear in the TCRdb table, and some are missing; sequencing was by immunoSEQ multiplex PCR. Clone size and the V and J calls come from that table; the DNA yielded D and trimming. There are some 170,000 clones in the sample; roughly 83% occur only once, and 8% to 9.5% lies in the top ten. Trimming took off 1 base at V and 2 bases at J, with 5 bases between the two ends. The CDR3 runs to 13 residues. CDR1 is LNHDA and CDR2 is SQIVND in the germline V gene (reference sequence).

The origin of this receptor is a woman over 75 with active or convalescent COVID-19. What was sequenced was peripheral blood. J is TRBJ1-1 and V is TRBV19; D remains unclear. The CDR3 sequence: CASSIGRNTEAFF. The CDR3 DNA is TGTGCCAGTAGTATAGGCAGAAACACTGAAGCTTTCTTT.